This TCR beta chain was observed in a study of regulatory T cells in long-lasting Graves disease. The time point: newly diagnosed GD, antithyroid drugs for less than 3 months. Researchers made the TCR library from RNA that was extracted from PBMCs. EDTA tubes received about 8.2 milliliters of drawn peripheral blood. Researchers made TCR beta libraries by using iRepertoire HTBI primers and running Arm-PCR on CDR3 regions. MiXCR, run by TCRdb on the multiplex PCR reads, gives a single entry per CDR3 protein. Of approximately 300,000 distinct CDR3 sequences in the sample, over 15% are singletons; the top ten hold more than 35%. Germline CDR1 reads LNHDA; CDR2 reads SQIVND (reference sequence). V was cut by 4 bases and J by 0 bases, with 8 bases left in between. The CDR3 loop spans 14 amino acids.

The chain joins TRBV19 to TRBJ2-3; D ambiguous. The sequence was obtained from a female donor with Graves disease. Sequences were derived from peripheral blood mononuclear cells (PBMCs), sampled at new diagnosis, from a patient treated with antithyroid drugs. CDR3 DNA sequence: TGTGCCAGTAGTACCTATACGAGCACAGATACGCAGTATTTT. Translating it yields CASSTYTSTDTQYF. Filled out from reference TRBV19 and TRBJ2-3, the complete variable domain reads DGGITQSPKYLFRKEGQNVTLSCEQNLNHDAMYWYRQDPGQGLRLIYYSQIVNDFQKGDIAEGYSVSREKKESFPLTVTSAQKNPTAFYLCASSTYTSTDTQYFGPGTRLTVL.